These 2 T cell receptor beta chains originate from one sample sequenced in a study of blood T cell repertoires in COVID-19 (dated by TCRdb to the early 2020s). The library was obtained by the immunoSEQ multiplex PCR assay. What TCRdb holds here is the immuneACCESS table cut down to in-frame rearrangements. Part of the clones is not present; checked against another copy, under half of the missing clones reflect an unresolved V gene, and the others are unexplained. The sample table holds about 83,000 clones, of which approximately 81% were seen once. In total, the top ten clones hold around 15% of the sample. The sequencing sample was made of peripheral blood. These receptors were collected from a woman at least 80 years old with acute or convalescent COVID-19.

CDR3 nucleotide sequence: TGTGCCAGCAGTTTAAAAATTCCAGTATTCCTGGACGAGCAGTACTTC. Protein sequence: CASSLKIPVFLDEQYF. The chain carries TRBV27 and TRBJ2-7, with D uncertain. V lost 2 bases and J 5 bases, leaving 19 bases between the germline ends. Germline-derived CDR1 and CDR2 are MNHEY and SMNVEV (reference sequence). The CDR3 runs to 16 residues.

The rearrangement uses TRBV6-1 and TRBJ2-1; the D gene is possibly TRBD2 (7 bases). The CDR3 length is 16 residues. Trimming shortened V by 0 bases and J by 2 bases, and 11 bases separated the two germline ends. Germline V gene sequence: CDR1 MNHNS, CDR2 SASEGT. This CDR3 is CASSEARGGPYNEQFF. CDR3 nucleotides: TGTGCCAGCAGTGAAGCGAGGGGGGGCCCCTACAATGAGCAGTTCTTC.